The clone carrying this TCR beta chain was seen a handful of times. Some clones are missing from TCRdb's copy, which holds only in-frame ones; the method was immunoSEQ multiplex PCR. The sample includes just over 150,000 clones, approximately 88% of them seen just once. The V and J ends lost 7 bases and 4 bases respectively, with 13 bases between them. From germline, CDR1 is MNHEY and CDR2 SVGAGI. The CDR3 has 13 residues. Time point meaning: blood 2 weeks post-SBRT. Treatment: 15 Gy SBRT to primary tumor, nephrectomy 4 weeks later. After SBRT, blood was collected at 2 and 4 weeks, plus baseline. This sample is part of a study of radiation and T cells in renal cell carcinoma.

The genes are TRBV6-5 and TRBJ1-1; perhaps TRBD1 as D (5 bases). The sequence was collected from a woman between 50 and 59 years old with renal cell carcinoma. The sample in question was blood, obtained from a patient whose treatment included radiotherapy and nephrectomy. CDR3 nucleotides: TGTGCCAGCACCCGTGGGGGAGGCACTGAAGCTTTCTTT. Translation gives CASTRGGGTEAFF.